The clone carrying this T cell receptor beta chain was observed a few times. Its antigen remains unidentified. These data belong to a study of T-cell memory formation after mild COVID-19. Study-wide findings and caveats: Memory from before infection featured some responding clones, which suggests cross-reactive memory joined. Shrinking CD4+ clones were chiefly CM and EM; CD8+ ones were chiefly EMRA. For second-wave clones that peaked at day 37, SARS-CoV-2 specificity went unverified.

5'RACE primed at constant segments yielded TCR alpha and TCR beta cDNA libraries bearing sample barcodes and UMIs. TCRdb re-called the 5' RACE reads through MiXCR, storing one row per CDR3 protein. Among hundreds of thousands of distinct CDR3 sequences listed, 23% were seen once. The V gene's germline CDR1 is SNHLY and CDR2 FYNNEI. The trim removed 2 bases at V and 8 bases at J, leaving 3 bases unmatched. The CDR3 sequence is 14 residues long. The V gene is TRBV2, the J gene TRBJ2-1; 10 bases match TRBD2. Source material: PBMCs or a T cell subset sorted from them (not recorded which). This receptor was taken from an adult woman who had mild COVID-19 (a few samples of this study predate the infection). Cell type and time point are not known. This CDR3 is CASSEIAGGYEQFF. The CDR3 coding sequence is TGTGCCAGCAGTGAAATAGCGGGGGGATATGAGCAGTTCTTC. Full variable domain (remainder filled in from reference TRBV2 and TRBJ2-1): EPEVTQTPSHQVTQMGQEVILRCVPISNHLYFYWYRQILGQKVEFLVSFYNNEISEKSEIFDDQFSVERPDGSNFTLKIRSTKLEDSAMYFCASSEIAGGYEQFFGPGTRLTVL.